These 2 T cell receptor beta chains were all obtained from the same sample, sequenced in a study of T cells in Graves' hyperthyroidism and ophthalmopathy. Researchers took RNA transcripts and amplified the TCR beta CDR3 regions from them. During a first-round RT-PCR of the TCR CDR3, the HTBI primer set was used. Using its own MiXCR run on the multiplex PCR reads, TCRdb lists one record per CDR3 protein. The table lists over 300,000 distinct CDR3 sequences, around 14% of them singletons. Material for sequencing was blood. The receptors shown here come from a woman aged 55 to 70 with Graves' hyperthyroidism.

This clonotype occurred many times. This rearrangement joins TRBV2 to TRBJ1-2, with D uncertain. Germline V gene sequence: CDR1 SNHLY, CDR2 FYNNEI. The CDR3 has 13 amino acids. V was trimmed by 4 bases and J by 0 bases, leaving 6 bases between them. The CDR3 DNA reads as TGTGCCAGCAGTGGAGGGACTAACTATGGCTACACCTTC. Its translation: CASSGGTNYGYTF.

At least ten counts were recorded for this clonotype. The J gene is TRBJ2-3, the V gene TRBV5-8; D may be TRBD2 (7 bases). Deletions cut 4 bases from V and 1 base from J, with 13 bases between. CDR1 is SGHTS, CDR2 YDEGEE, per germline. The CDR3 extends over 15 amino acids. The CDR3 DNA is TGTGCCAGCAGCGGGGGGGGGGCCCGCACAGATACGCAGTATTTT. The encoded protein is CASSGGGARTDTQYF. Combining the CDR3 with reference TRBV5-8 and TRBJ2-3 gives the whole variable domain EAGVTQSPTHLIKTRGQQATLRCSPISGHTSVYWYQQALGLGLQFLLWYDEGEERNRGNFPPRFSGRQFPNYSSELNVNALELEDSALYLCASSGGGARTDTQYFGPGTRLTVL.